Detailed here is one TCR beta chain. Its antigen is not yet known. No per-base quality is available; no much larger clone lies one base away. The CDR3 sequence holds 15 residues, the cysteine and phenylalanine included. The only DNA kept is the CDR3, 45 bases in frame from the first base. Reading the germline V gene gives CDR1 SGHTA and CDR2 FQGNSA. Deletion took 6 bases off V and 7 bases off J, with a span of 21 bases between the germline ends. The study evaluated CTLA-4 blockade (ipilimumab) given together with focal radiation therapy in patients who had chemo-refractory metastatic non-small-cell lung cancer. Libraries were made using the immunoSEQ multiplex PCR assay. Sourced from immuneACCESS, this table was stored by TCRdb with only in-frame sequences that have V and J called. A share of the clones is absent; for the studies checked, an unresolved V gene accounts for under half, and the remainder has no known explanation. This sample comprises under 90,000 clones, around 72% of them detected only once. More than 13% of the sample rests with the top ten.

The sample comes from a study of radiotherapy plus CTLA-4 blockade in lung cancer (dated by TCRdb to 2017 to 2018). As for the study more broadly: Objective responses were observed in 18% of enrolled patients, and disease control was achieved in 30% to 40%.

Study-level results and caveats: The strongest predictors of response were reported to be early dynamic shifts in blood T cell clones along with a rise in serum interferon-beta following radiation. TCR clones derived from tumors expanded in peripheral blood after treatment with radiotherapy and ipilimumab.

Sequencing used peripheral blood, obtained from a patient treated with radiotherapy plus ipilimumab. This chain joins TRBV7-2 to TRBJ1-2; tentative D gene TRBD1, with 6 bases matching. The source is a human donor with non-small cell lung cancer that progressed on radiotherapy plus ipilimumab. The nucleotide sequence reads as follows: TGTGCCAGCAGGTTGGGGCCTGGGACACCTCTTGGCTACACCTTC. Its protein product is CASRLGPGTPLGYTF.